This T cell receptor beta chain was sequenced for a study of T-cell memory formation after mild COVID-19. Study-wide background: Largely donor-specific sequence clusters came from a couple of donors. General study results and limits: Certain responding clones were present in pre-infection memory, suggesting participation of cross-reactive memory.

Comments on this clonotype: Its antigen is undetermined.

TCRdb processed the 5' RACE reads anew with MiXCR; each CDR3 protein has one entry. The profile shows 550,000 to 650,000 distinct CDR3 sequences, 15% to 20% of them singletons. The sequenced material came from PBMCs or a T cell subset sorted from them (not recorded which). This receptor was identified in an adult woman who had mild COVID-19 (a few samples of this study predate the infection). Cell type and time point are not known.

CDR3 in amino acids: CASSQELIPDNEQFF. DNA for the CDR3: TGCGCCAGCAGCCAAGAATTGATCCCGGACAATGAGCAGTTCTTC. The J gene is TRBJ2-1, the V gene TRBV4-3; the D is unclear. The V and J ends lost 0 bases and 5 bases respectively, with 11 bases between them. Germline V gene lookup returns CDR1 LGHNA and CDR2 YSLEER. This CDR3 has 15 residues.